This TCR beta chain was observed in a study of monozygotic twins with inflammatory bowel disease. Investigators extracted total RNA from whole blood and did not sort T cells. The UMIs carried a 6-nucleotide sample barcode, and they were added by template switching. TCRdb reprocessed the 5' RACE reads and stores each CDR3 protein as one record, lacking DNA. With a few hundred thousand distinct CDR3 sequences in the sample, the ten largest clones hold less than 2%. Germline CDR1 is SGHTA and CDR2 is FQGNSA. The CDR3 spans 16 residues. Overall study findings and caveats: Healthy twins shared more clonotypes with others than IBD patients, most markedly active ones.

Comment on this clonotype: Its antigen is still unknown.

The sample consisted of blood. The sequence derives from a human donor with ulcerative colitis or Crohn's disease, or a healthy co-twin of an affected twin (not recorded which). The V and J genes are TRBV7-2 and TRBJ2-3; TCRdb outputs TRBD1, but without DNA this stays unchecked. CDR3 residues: CASSSPGTGRTDTQYF. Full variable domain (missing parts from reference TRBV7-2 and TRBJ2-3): GAGVSQSPSNKVTEKGKDVELRCDPISGHTALYWYRQSLGQGLEFLIYFQGNSAPDKSGLPSDRFSAERTGGSVSTLTIQRTQQEDSAVYLCASSSPGTGRTDTQYFGPGTRLTVL.